This note documents a single TCR beta chain sequence. This sample was included in a study of T cell responses to AZD1222 COVID-19 vaccine. V lost 0 bases and J lost 3, with 9 bases in between. Per germline, CDR1 MNHEY and CDR2 SMNVEV (reference sequence). CDR3 size: 14 residues. Assay used: immunoSEQ multiplex PCR; TCRdb lists only in-frame clones, some missing. The sample records roughly 150,000 clones, around 93% being singletons. The receptor was isolated from an adult in good health. V is TRBV27 and J is TRBJ2-7; the D gene is possibly TRBD2 (6 bases). The input for sequencing was peripheral blood, taken on day 0 of AZD1222 vaccination. The CDR3, as DNA: TGTGCCAGCAGTTTATCGGGACTCCACTACGAGCAGTACTTC. Translated: CASSLSGLHYEQYF.